One and the same sample provided the 9 T cell receptor beta chains below, sequenced in a study of radiotherapy plus CTLA-4 blockade in lung cancer. The protocol was immunoSEQ multiplex PCR, while the TCRdb copy is restricted to in-frame clones and leaves out a portion. This repertoire shows about 25,000 clones, about three quarters found once; its top ten account for roughly 3.5%. The specimen was peripheral blood, collected from a patient treated with radiotherapy plus ipilimumab. These receptors came from a human donor with non-small cell lung cancer who had stable disease on radiotherapy plus ipilimumab.

The V and J genes are TRBV11-3 and TRBJ2-3; D is unresolved. The V end was cut by 5 bases, the J end by 2 bases, with 5 bases between. The CDR3 extends over 12 amino acids. The germline V gene has CDR1 SGHNT and CDR2 YENEEA. The CDR3 here is CASSIHTDTQYF. The CDR3 nucleotides are TGTGCCAGCAGCATCCACACAGATACGCAGTATTTT.

The chain recombines TRBV18 with TRBJ1-2; weak D call: TRBD1 (6 bases). Germline V gene data show CDR1 as KGHSH and CDR2 as LQKENI. This CDR3 has 13 amino acids. V was shortened by 4 bases and J by 3 bases, with 9 bases between the two germline ends. Here the CDR3 DNA reads TGTGCCAGCTCACTGGACAGTTACTATGGCTACACCTTC. Amino acids: CASSLDSYYGYTF. Full variable domain (outside the CDR3, taken from reference TRBV18 and TRBJ1-2): NAGVMQNPRHLVRRRGQEARLRCSPMKGHSHVYWYRQLPEEGLKFMVYLQKENIIDESGMPKERFSAEFPKEGPSILRIQQVVRGDSAAYFCASSLDSYYGYTFGSGTRLTVV.

The V call is TRBV19, the J call TRBJ1-2; a weak D match, TRBD1 (5 bases). Germline-derived CDR1 and CDR2 are LNHDA and SQIVND (reference sequence). Trimming pared 4 bases from V and 8 bases from J, leaving 14 bases between. The CDR3 is 13 residues long. Here the CDR3 DNA reads TGTGCCAGTAGTAAGACCAACCAGGGAGGCTACACCTTC. Protein product: CASSKTNQGGYTF.

The J gene is TRBJ2-3, the V gene TRBV19; 12 nucleotides agree with TRBD2. This CDR3 spans 14 amino acids. J was trimmed by 5 bases and V by 6 bases; bases with no gene match: 3. Germline CDR1 is LNHDA and CDR2 is SQIVND (reference sequence). The chain's CDR3 is CASRRLAGEDTQYF. Here the CDR3 DNA reads TGTGCCAGTAGGCGACTAGCGGGAGAAGATACGCAGTATTTT.

The rearrangement links TRBV11-3 to TRBJ2-1; 7 bases line up with TRBD1. There are 17 residues in the CDR3. The V gene end was trimmed by 2 bases and the J gene end by 6 bases; junction bases not matched to a gene: 13. CDR1 and CDR2 from the germline V gene are SGHNT and YENEEA. The CDR3 nucleotides read TGTGCCAGCAGCTTAACTGTTGGCCGGGACAGCTCCAATGAGCAGTTCTTC. It translates to CASSLTVGRDSSNEQFF.

J is TRBJ2-7 and V is TRBV28; 7 nucleotides align to TRBD1. The V and J ends lost 5 bases and 1 base, in that order; junction bases with no gene match: 5. Per the germline V gene, CDR1 is MDHEN and CDR2 is SYDVKM. The CDR3 totals 14 residues. Here the CDR3 DNA reads TGTGCCAGCAGTCGGCTACAGGGGTCCTACGAGCAGTACTTC. This sequence encodes CASSRLQGSYEQYF.

The chain uses TRBV5-6 and TRBJ2-2; 13 bases align to TRBD2. J was trimmed by 3 bases and V by 4 bases; bases with no gene match: 6. There are 17 residues in the CDR3. Germline V gene sequence: CDR1 SGHDT, CDR2 YYEEEE. The CDR3 DNA is TGTGCCAGCAGCCAACTAGCGGGAGGGCCCCACACCGGGGAGCTGTTTTTT. As protein: CASSQLAGGPHTGELFF.

The chain employs TRBV11-2 and TRBJ2-1; 7 positions match TRBD2. The V gene end was trimmed by 8 bases and the J gene end by 6 bases; junction bases not matched to a gene: 4. There are 12 residues in the CDR3. Germline lookup yields CDR1 SGHAT and CDR2 FQNNGV. Here the CDR3 DNA reads TGTGCCAGCGGGAGGGCCTCCAATGAGCAGTTCTTC. This codes for CASGRASNEQFF.

The chain uses TRBV30 and TRBJ2-5; 9 nucleotides align to TRBD1. Losses at the gene ends were 2 bases for V and 5 bases for J; bases not matched to a gene: 9. This CDR3 region has 15 residues. CDR1 and CDR2 (germline): GTSNPN, SVGIG (reference sequence). CDR3 DNA: TGTGCCTGGAGTCCCCCCGGACAGGGGACCGAGACCCAGTACTTC. This gives the protein CAWSPPGQGTETQYF.